This TCR beta chain was documented in a study of T cell repertoires in cytomegalovirus infection. Study details: Public TCR beta signatures indicated both CMV infection and matching HLA type. Findings and caveats of the study: HLA-C-restricted, CMV-specific TCR beta clonotypes were dominant ex vivo.

TCRdb fed the reads into MiXCR, producing one record per CDR3 protein. The table has about 440,000 distinct CDR3 sequences, approximately 31% seen once. This clonotype appeared a few times. Its antigen is currently unknown. CDR1 SGHTA and CDR2 FQGNSA come from the germline V gene. CDR3 size: 15 residues. Trimming took 4 bases from V and 0 from J, leaving 10 bases between them. The sequenced sample consisted of PBMCs. This TCR came from a human donor in good health (CMV status not recorded). Some clones in this sample may be carry-over from other donors' samples. The chain employs TRBV7-2 and TRBJ2-1; D not resolved. In DNA form, the CDR3 reads TGTGCCAGCAGCTACGGCCCCACCTCCTACAATGAGCAGTTCTTC. This codes for CASSYGPTSYNEQFF.